This TCR beta chain appears in the sequencing data of a study of blood T cell repertoires in COVID-19. Overall study context: In each case, the material was cDNA or gDNA derived from T cells, B-cell-depleted T cells, or PBMCs.

As handled by the study authors: The authors estimated nucleated cell counts from reference gene primer amplification. Generated by immunoSEQ multiplex PCR, the TCRdb table keeps only in-frame clones and is missing some. That table gives V, J and clone size, and the DNA gave D and trimming. This sample has about 190,000 clones, with roughly 80% found just once. The germline CDR1 and CDR2 sequences are SGHAT and FQNNGV. Unmatched junction bases numbered 8, after V lost 5 bases and J lost 5 bases. The CDR3 consists of 15 residues. The clonotype comes from a woman in her forties or fifties with acute or convalescent COVID-19. This chain links TRBV11-2 with TRBJ1-4; 7 bases match TRBD1. Sequencing input: peripheral blood. CDR3: CASSPLGQRNEKLFF. The CDR3 DNA reads TGTGCCAGCAGCCCCCTGGGACAGCGAAATGAAAAACTGTTTTTT.